This T cell receptor beta chain was sequenced during a study of cytomegalovirus exposure and HLA in healthy donors. This CDR3 spans 16 amino acids. Germline values: CDR1 SGDLS, CDR2 YYNGEE. The ends lost 3 bases at V and 3 bases at J; junction bases unmatched: 8. Findings of the study overall: The HLA-A and HLA-B alleles of most subjects were reportedly predicted accurately from TCR beta sequences. TCR beta chains numbering 150 to 200 were designated cytomegalovirus-associated.

Both 60 Vbeta primers and 13 Jbeta primers went into the PCR. TCRdb keeps only in-frame clones here, not all; method: immunoSEQ multiplex PCR. In the table there are 65,000 to 90,000 clones, approximately 80% of which are singletons. This clone came up a few times. No antigen is known for it. The clonotype was recovered from a man aged 35 to 55 in good health and CMV-seronegative. V gene TRBV9 combines with J gene TRBJ1-3; the match to TRBD1 covers 8 bases. The specimen was PBMCs. CDR3 loop: CASSETGGMDGNTIYF. For the CDR3, the DNA is TGTGCCAGCAGCGAAACAGGGGGGATGGATGGAAACACCATATATTTT.